This TCR beta chain was retrieved from a study of T cells in Graves' hyperthyroidism and ophthalmopathy. Remarks on this clonotype: Its antigen remains unidentified. An end of the junction does not agree with germline; a read error may underlie this.

Germline assignment: CDR1 SEHNR and CDR2 FQNEAQ (reference sequence). The CDR3 extends over 15 amino acids. Study conclusions and caveats: Most thyroid clonotypes that were expanded above 0.001 also turned up in blood.

Diagnostic assessment was based on clinical symptoms, serum thyroxine and TRAb, thyroid ultrasound and orbital computed tomography. The source material, RNA transcripts, was used to amplify TCR beta CDR3 regions. The TCR CDR3 first-round RT-PCR relied on the HTBI primer set. Via MiXCR, TCRdb re-called the multiplex PCR reads, giving one row per CDR3 protein. The repertoire holds about 600,000 distinct CDR3 sequences, roughly 14% seen once, with approximately 12% in the top ten. The chain employs TRBV7-9 and TRBJ2-5; 9 bases map to TRBD2. The TCR originated in a woman between 45 and 65 years old with Graves' ophthalmopathy. Sequencing was carried out using blood. The CDR3 DNA reads TGTGCCGGCAGCTTAGTGGGACTAGCCGGGGAGACCCAGTACTTC. Translated: CAGSLVGLAGETQYF.